This T cell receptor (beta chain) was recorded in a study of blood T cells in healthy people across ages. Worth noting for this clonotype: Because it lacks the conserved phenylalanine or tryptophan at the end, this CDR3 is likely a read error.

The CDR3 is 11 residues long. The germline V gene has CDR1 SQVTM and CDR2 ANQGSEA. V was shortened by 1 base and J by 3 bases, with 4 bases between the two germline ends. A J-beta primer mix and a sample-barcoded 5' primer were used in a second PCR of roughly 7 to 12 cycles. TCRdb re-called the 5' RACE reads through MiXCR, storing one row per CDR3 protein. The sample has about a million distinct CDR3 sequences, roughly 51% seen once. The receptor comes from a woman between 55 and 75 years old in good health. The material sequenced was blood. The rearrangement joins TRBV29-1 to TRBJ2-7, with D unclear. The CDR3 sequence is CSVEGLYEQYS. The CDR3 DNA is TGCAGCGTTGAAGGGCTCTACGAGCAGTACTCC.